The next 5 T cell receptor beta chains were all read from a single sample in a study of cytomegalovirus exposure and HLA in healthy donors. Primers: 60 Vbeta forward and 13 Jbeta reverse. Profiled with immunoSEQ multiplex PCR; TCRdb holds only in-frame clones, not every one. The sample lists roughly 15,000 clones, about 64% seen once, with over 15% in the top ten. Sequencing used PBMCs. These receptors came from a woman aged 45-65 years in good health and CMV-seropositive.

The chain recombines TRBV4-2 with TRBJ1-2; D ambiguous. V gave up 0 bases and J gave up 3 bases, with 11 bases separating them. Germline loops: CDR1 LGHNA, CDR2 YNFKEQ. The CDR3 is made up of 15 amino acids. The CDR3 sequence is CASSQDRRGDYGYTF. The DNA for the CDR3 is TGTGCCAGCAGCCAAGATCGGCGGGGAGACTATGGCTACACCTTC.

This clone was observed a few times. This chain uses TRBV7-9 with TRBJ1-5; possible D gene TRBD1, 5 bases. V was trimmed by 5 bases and J by 7 bases, leaving 12 bases between them. The CDR3 length is 13 residues. Germline CDR1 reads SEHNR; CDR2 reads FQNEAQ (reference sequence). The CDR3 DNA follows: TGTGCCAGCAGCCGGGGGGATAGACAGCCCCAGCATTTT. This gives the protein CASSRGDRQPQHF.

The chain recombines TRBV6-1 with TRBJ1-2, with D unresolved. The CDR3 runs 13 residues. Germline V gene lookup returns CDR1 MNHNS and CDR2 SASEGT. The ends were cut back, 4 bases at V and 9 bases at J, with 15 bases in the middle. The CDR3 DNA reads as TGTGCCAGCAGTGTCCCCTCCGGTCTCCGCTACACCTTC. As protein: CASSVPSGLRYTF.

The rearrangement uses TRBV29-1 and TRBJ2-2; TRBD2 agrees at 7 bases. The CDR3 runs to 15 residues. In germline, CDR1 is SQVTM, CDR2 ANQGSEA. Unmatched junction bases numbered 5, after V lost 3 bases and J lost 1 base. CDR3 in amino acids: CSVEWASGNTGELFF. DNA of the CDR3: TGCAGCGTTGAGTGGGCTAGCGGGAACACCGGGGAGCTGTTTTTT.

V gene TRBV6-4 combines with J gene TRBJ2-2, with a tentative D call TRBD1 (5 bases). CDR1 is MRHNA, CDR2 SNTAGT, per germline. There are 14 residues in the CDR3. The V end lost 3 bases, the J end lost 6 bases, and 11 bases lay between the germline ends. Here the CDR3 reads CASSETGDAGELFF. For the CDR3, the DNA is TGTGCCAGCAGTGAAACAGGCGATGCCGGGGAGCTGTTTTTT.